This entry features one TCR beta chain sequence. The target antigen is unknown. Trimming took 6 bases from V and 0 from J; bases not matched to a gene: 4. This CDR3 spans 14 amino acids. CDR1 is MNHEY, CDR2 SVGAGI, per germline. It was with a sample-barcoded 5' primer and a J-beta primer mix that a second PCR of roughly 6 to 12 cycles was run. Each TCR beta cDNA got a 12-nucleotide random molecular identifier. TCRdb redid the calling of the 5' RACE reads with MiXCR, one entry per CDR3 protein. The table includes some 1.4 million distinct CDR3 sequences, around 42% detected once. The sample belongs to a study of blood T cells in healthy people across ages. Whole-study results and caveats: What prevented conclusive comparison of naive and antigen-experienced cells was that PBMCs were unsorted. The percentage of naive T cells correlated strongly with TCR beta diversity.

At least 6.5 million PBMCs were isolated per sample. The chain carries TRBV6-5 and TRBJ1-2; 7 bases map to TRBD1. This receptor was obtained from a woman aged 18-29 years in good health. Sequencing used blood. In nucleotides, the CDR3 is TGTGCCAGCAGCAACAGGGGTCCTAACTATGGCTACACCTTC. As protein: CASSNRGPNYGYTF.